Listed below are T cell receptor beta chains from one sample, sequenced in a study of shared clonotypes between healthy human individuals. TCRdb's table, derived via immunoSEQ multiplex PCR, lists solely in-frame clones and lacks some. The sample includes about 2.3 million clones, roughly 93% of them seen just once. Sequencing used naive CD4+ T cells from PBMCs. These receptors were collected from a man between 18 and 35 years old in good health. Some clones in this sample may be carry-over from other donors' samples. Each CDR3 is given with its conserved first and last residue. D genes are given only for firm matches. Clone size is shown for a subset of rows, as once, few, many or a class of expanded clone.

v_call: TRBV28
clone_size: -
cdr3_length: 14
j_call: TRBJ2-3
d_call: TRBD2
cdr3_aa: CASTVAGVADTQYF
cdr3_nt: TGTGCCAGCACCGTAGCGGGAGTAGCGGATACGCAGTATTTT

v_call: TRBV5-1
clone_size: -
cdr3_length: 14
j_call: TRBJ2-3
d_call: TRBD1
cdr3_aa: CASSLGQGADTQYF
cdr3_nt: TGCGCCAGCAGCCTAGGACAGGGGGCAGATACGCAGTATTTT

v_call: TRBV7-3
clone_size: -
cdr3_length: 18
j_call: TRBJ2-2
d_call: -
cdr3_aa: CASSSSTQLPPTTGELFF
cdr3_nt: TGTGCCAGCAGCTCGTCAACCCAACTGCCGCCCACGACCGGGGAGCTGTTTTTT

v_call: TRBV12-5
clone_size: -
cdr3_length: 13
j_call: TRBJ2-3
d_call: -
cdr3_aa: CASGLAGTDTQYF
cdr3_nt: TGTGCTAGTGGTTTAGCTGGCACAGATACGCAGTATTTT

v_call: TRBV19
clone_size: -
cdr3_length: 16
j_call: TRBJ1-1
d_call: -
cdr3_aa: CASSITPVAANTEAFF
cdr3_nt: TGTGCCAGTAGTATAACTCCAGTGGCAGCGAACACTGAAGCTTTCTTT

v_call: TRBV6-5
clone_size: -
cdr3_length: 14
j_call: TRBJ2-3
d_call: -
cdr3_aa: CASQAVISTDTQYF
cdr3_nt: TGTGCCAGCCAAGCGGTTATCAGCACAGATACGCAGTATTTT

v_call: TRBV7-3
clone_size: -
cdr3_length: 16
j_call: TRBJ2-5
d_call: -
cdr3_aa: CASSLGLAVRGETQYF
cdr3_nt: TGTGCCAGCAGCCTAGGGCTAGCCGTCCGCGGAGAGACCCAGTACTTC

v_call: TRBV6-1
clone_size: -
cdr3_length: 14
j_call: TRBJ2-7
d_call: -
cdr3_aa: CASSGGGRLYEQYF
cdr3_nt: TGTGCCAGCAGTGGGGGGGGCAGGCTCTACGAGCAGTACTTC

v_call: TRBV5-1
clone_size: -
cdr3_length: 12
j_call: TRBJ2-5
d_call: -
cdr3_aa: CASSFNQETQYF
cdr3_nt: TGCGCCAGCAGCTTTAACCAAGAGACCCAGTACTTC

v_call: TRBV7-2
clone_size: -
cdr3_length: 10
j_call: TRBJ2-3
d_call: -
cdr3_aa: CRASTDTQYF
cdr3_nt: TGTAGGGCGAGCACAGATACGCAGTATTTT

v_call: TRBV7-3
clone_size: -
cdr3_length: 15
j_call: TRBJ1-1
d_call: -
cdr3_aa: CASSLTATMNTEAFF
cdr3_nt: TGTGCCAGCAGCTTAACGGCAACTATGAACACTGAAGCTTTCTTT

v_call: TRBV18
clone_size: -
cdr3_length: 12
j_call: TRBJ2-2
d_call: -
cdr3_aa: CASSPRTGELFF
cdr3_nt: TGTGCCAGCTCACCACGGACCGGGGAGCTGTTTTTT

v_call: TRBV10-3
clone_size: -
cdr3_length: 14
j_call: TRBJ1-2
d_call: -
cdr3_aa: CAISGDNPAYGYTF
cdr3_nt: TGTGCCATCAGTGGAGACAATCCAGCCTATGGCTACACCTTC

v_call: TRBV19
clone_size: -
cdr3_length: 13
j_call: TRBJ1-3
d_call: -
cdr3_aa: CASSSSSGNTIYF
cdr3_nt: TGTGCCAGTAGTTCCTCTTCTGGAAACACCATATATTTT

v_call: TRBV10-3
clone_size: -
cdr3_length: 15
j_call: TRBJ2-3
d_call: TRBD1
cdr3_aa: CAIKAGTGQTDTQYF
cdr3_nt: TGTGCCATCAAAGCCGGGACAGGGCAAACAGATACGCAGTATTTT

v_call: TRBV5-1
clone_size: -
cdr3_length: 15
j_call: TRBJ2-1
d_call: TRBD2
cdr3_aa: CASSNSGRAVDEQFF
cdr3_nt: TGCGCCAGCAGCAATAGCGGGAGGGCGGTTGACGAGCAGTTCTTC

v_call: TRBV4-1
clone_size: -
cdr3_length: 14
j_call: TRBJ2-7
d_call: -
cdr3_aa: CASSQAVVSASQYF
cdr3_nt: TGCGCCAGCAGCCAAGCAGTCGTGTCAGCCTCGCAGTACTTC

v_call: TRBV9
clone_size: -
cdr3_length: 14
j_call: TRBJ1-3
d_call: -
cdr3_aa: CASSYYRDQGTIYF
cdr3_nt: TGTGCCAGCAGCTACTACAGGGACCAGGGGACCATATATTTT

v_call: TRBV5-1
clone_size: -
cdr3_length: 13
j_call: TRBJ2-7
d_call: -
cdr3_aa: CASSFGQTYEQYF
cdr3_nt: TGCGCCAGCAGCTTTGGCCAGACCTACGAGCAGTACTTC

v_call: TRBV5-1
clone_size: -
cdr3_length: 15
j_call: TRBJ1-3
d_call: -
cdr3_aa: CASSTEGGSGNTIYF
cdr3_nt: TGCGCCAGCAGCACCGAGGGGGGGTCTGGAAACACCATATATTTT

v_call: TRBV9
clone_size: -
cdr3_length: 16
j_call: TRBJ2-1
d_call: TRBD2
cdr3_aa: CASSVLAGAGYNEQFF
cdr3_nt: TGTGCCAGCAGCGTCCTCGCGGGAGCCGGCTACAATGAGCAGTTCTTC

v_call: TRBV2
clone_size: -
cdr3_length: 15
j_call: TRBJ1-5
d_call: TRBD1
cdr3_aa: CASSSAGQVNQPQHF
cdr3_nt: TGTGCCAGCAGTAGCGCGGGACAGGTGAATCAGCCCCAGCATTTT

v_call: TRBV6-5
clone_size: -
cdr3_length: 14
j_call: TRBJ2-7
d_call: -
cdr3_aa: CASSYGPGLYEQYF
cdr3_nt: TGTGCCAGCAGTTACGGCCCAGGACTCTACGAGCAGTACTTC

v_call: TRBV10-3
clone_size: -
cdr3_length: 17
j_call: TRBJ1-2
d_call: TRBD1
cdr3_aa: CAIRSSGGQGGDYGYTF
cdr3_nt: TGTGCCATCAGATCCTCTGGGGGTCAAGGGGGCGACTATGGCTACACCTTC

v_call: TRBV30
clone_size: -
cdr3_length: 13
j_call: TRBJ2-1
d_call: TRBD2
cdr3_aa: CAWSRGSRDEQFF
cdr3_nt: TGTGCCTGGAGTCGCGGGAGTAGGGATGAGCAGTTCTTC

v_call: TRBV7-9
clone_size: -
cdr3_length: 14
j_call: TRBJ2-7
d_call: -
cdr3_aa: CASSQTGKVVEQYF
cdr3_nt: TGTGCCAGCAGCCAAACAGGGAAAGTAGTGGAGCAGTACTTC

v_call: TRBV30
clone_size: once
cdr3_length: 13
j_call: TRBJ2-3
d_call: -
cdr3_aa: CAWSVRLIQNLYF
cdr3_nt: TGTGCCTGGAGTGTACGACTAATCCAAAATCTGTATTTT

v_call: TRBV5-4
clone_size: -
cdr3_length: 16
j_call: TRBJ2-2
d_call: TRBD2
cdr3_aa: CASSGKRGTNTGELFF
cdr3_nt: TGTGCCAGCAGCGGGAAGCGGGGCACGAACACCGGGGAGCTGTTTTTT

v_call: TRBV5-4
clone_size: -
cdr3_length: 18
j_call: TRBJ2-3
d_call: TRBD2
cdr3_aa: CASSLGASGRVSTDTQYF
cdr3_nt: TGTGCCAGCAGCTTGGGGGCTAGCGGGAGGGTCAGCACAGATACGCAGTATTTT

v_call: TRBV7-8
clone_size: -
cdr3_length: 17
j_call: TRBJ2-2
d_call: -
cdr3_aa: CASSLGPYRETTGELFF
cdr3_nt: TGTGCCAGCAGCTTAGGCCCATACAGGGAAACCACCGGGGAGCTGTTTTTT

v_call: TRBV7-8
clone_size: -
cdr3_length: 15
j_call: TRBJ2-7
d_call: TRBD1
cdr3_aa: CASSLPGGIPYEQYF
cdr3_nt: TGTGCCAGCAGCTTACCAGGGGGTATCCCCTACGAGCAGTACTTC

v_call: TRBV7-8
clone_size: -
cdr3_length: 16
j_call: TRBJ2-3
d_call: TRBD2
cdr3_aa: CASSVKTSGRTDTQYF
cdr3_nt: TGTGCCAGCAGCGTAAAAACTAGCGGGCGCACAGATACGCAGTATTTT

v_call: TRBV30
clone_size: once
cdr3_length: 16
j_call: TRBJ1-3
d_call: -
cdr3_aa: CAWSVTRGMAGNTIYF
cdr3_nt: TGTGCCTGGAGTGTAACCCGGGGAATGGCTGGAAACACCATATATTTT

v_call: TRBV30
clone_size: -
cdr3_length: 12
j_call: TRBJ2-3
d_call: -
cdr3_aa: CAWTPRTDTQYF
cdr3_nt: TGTGCCTGGACCCCCAGGACAGATACGCAGTATTTT

v_call: TRBV7-9
clone_size: -
cdr3_length: 11
j_call: TRBJ2-7
d_call: -
cdr3_aa: CASSPSASQYF
cdr3_nt: TGTGCCAGCAGCCCGAGCGCGTCGCAGTACTTC

v_call: TRBV19
clone_size: -
cdr3_length: 14
j_call: TRBJ2-4
d_call: -
cdr3_aa: CASSLSGERNIQYF
cdr3_nt: TGTGCCAGTAGTCTTTCGGGAGAGAGGAACATTCAGTACTTC

v_call: TRBV5-4
clone_size: -
cdr3_length: 15
j_call: TRBJ2-3
d_call: TRBD1
cdr3_aa: CASSSGQGITDTQYF
cdr3_nt: TGTGCCAGCAGCTCCGGACAGGGGATAACAGATACGCAGTATTTT